This record concerns one T cell receptor (beta chain) sequence. This record belongs to a study of T cell changes during pregnancy in multiple sclerosis. Germline CDR1 and CDR2: SGHRS and YFSETQ. Trimming shortened V by 0 bases and J by 4 bases, and 8 bases separated the two germline ends. The CDR3 runs 14 residues. Assay: immunoSEQ multiplex PCR; the TCRdb copy retains only in-frame clones and omits some. The repertoire holds more than 85,000 clones, with over 85% as singletons. The sequencing used peripheral blood, collected in the second trimester of pregnancy. This clonotype was sampled from a female donor with multiple sclerosis, enrolled in a pregnancy study. The rearrangement links TRBV5-1 to TRBJ2-1; TRBD1 is a possible D gene (5 bases). The CDR3 here is CASSLETGYNEQFF. The CDR3 coding sequence is TGCGCCAGCAGCTTGGAAACAGGATACAATGAGCAGTTCTTC. The full variable domain, in which reference TRBV5-1 and TRBJ2-1 provide the parts outside the CDR3, is KAGVTQTPRYLIKTRGQQVTLSCSPISGHRSVSWYQQTPGQGLQFLFEYFSETQRNKGNFPGRFSGRQFSNSRSEMNVSTLELGDSALYLCASSLETGYNEQFFGPGTRLTVL.